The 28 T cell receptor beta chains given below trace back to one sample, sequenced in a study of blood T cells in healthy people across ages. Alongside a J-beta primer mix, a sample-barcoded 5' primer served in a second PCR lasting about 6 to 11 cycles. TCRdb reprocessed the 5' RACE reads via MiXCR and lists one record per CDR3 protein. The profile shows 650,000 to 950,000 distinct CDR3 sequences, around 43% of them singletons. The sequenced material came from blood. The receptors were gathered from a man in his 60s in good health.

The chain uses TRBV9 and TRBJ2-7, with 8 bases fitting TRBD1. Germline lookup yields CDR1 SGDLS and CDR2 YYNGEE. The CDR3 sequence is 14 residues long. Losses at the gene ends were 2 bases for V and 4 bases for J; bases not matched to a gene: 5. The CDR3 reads CASSVTGTGYEQYF. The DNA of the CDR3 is TGTGCCAGCAGCGTCACCGGGACAGGATACGAGCAGTACTTC.

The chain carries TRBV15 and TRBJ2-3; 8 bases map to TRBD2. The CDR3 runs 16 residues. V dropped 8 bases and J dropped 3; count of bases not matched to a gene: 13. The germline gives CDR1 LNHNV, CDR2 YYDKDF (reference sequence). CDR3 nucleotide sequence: TGTGCCACCCGGGGCGGGGGGACGTTCTCAACAGATACGCAGTATTTT. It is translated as CATRGGGTFSTDTQYF.

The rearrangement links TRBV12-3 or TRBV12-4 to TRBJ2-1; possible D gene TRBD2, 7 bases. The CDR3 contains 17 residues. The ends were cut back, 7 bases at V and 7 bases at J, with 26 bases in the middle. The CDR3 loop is CASTLRAGATRGNEQFF. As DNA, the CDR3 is TGTGCCAGCACCCTTAGGGCGGGGGCGACCCGGGGTAATGAGCAGTTCTTC.

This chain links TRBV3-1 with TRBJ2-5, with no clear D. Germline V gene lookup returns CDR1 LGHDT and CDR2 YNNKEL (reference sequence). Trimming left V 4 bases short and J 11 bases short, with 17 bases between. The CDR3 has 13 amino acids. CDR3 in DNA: TGTGCCAGCAGCCCCGCGACACGTACTGAGCAGTACTTC. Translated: CASSPATRTEQYF.

The CDR3 loop is CASSEGGQAQYF. The CDR3 bases are TGTGCCAGCAGTGAAGGAGGACAGGCTCAGTACTTC. The V and J genes are TRBV6-1 and TRBJ2-5, with 7 bases that match TRBD1. V dropped 1 base and J dropped 11; count of bases not matched to a gene: 4. Germline V CDR1 and CDR2: MNHNS, SASEGT. The CDR3 extends over 12 amino acids.

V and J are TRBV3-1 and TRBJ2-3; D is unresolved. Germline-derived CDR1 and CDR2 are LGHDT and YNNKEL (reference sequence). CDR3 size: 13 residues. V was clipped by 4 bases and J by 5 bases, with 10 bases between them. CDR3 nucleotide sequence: TGTGCCAGCAGCCGGACCCCGAGAGATACGCAGTATTTT. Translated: CASSRTPRDTQYF.

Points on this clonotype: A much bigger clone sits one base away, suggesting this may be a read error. In DNA form, the CDR3 reads TGTGCCACCAGTGAGGTCTACGAGCAGTACTTC. Amino acids: CATSEVYEQYF. This chain joins TRBV24-1 and TRBJ2-7, with no clear D. Per the germline V gene, CDR1 is KGHDR and CDR2 is SFDVKD. This CDR3 comprises 11 residues. V lost 4 bases to trimming and J lost 3 bases, with 3 bases between them.

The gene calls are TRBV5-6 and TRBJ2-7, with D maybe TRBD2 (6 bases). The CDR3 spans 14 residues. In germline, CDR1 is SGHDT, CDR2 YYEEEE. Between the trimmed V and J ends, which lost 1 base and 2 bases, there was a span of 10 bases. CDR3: CASSLTSFTYEQYF. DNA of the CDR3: TGTGCCAGCAGCTTGACTAGCTTCACCTACGAGCAGTACTTC.

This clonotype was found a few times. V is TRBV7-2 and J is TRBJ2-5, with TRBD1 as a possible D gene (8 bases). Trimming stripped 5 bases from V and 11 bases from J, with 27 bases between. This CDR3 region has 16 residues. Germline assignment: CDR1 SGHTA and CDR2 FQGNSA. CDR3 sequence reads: CASSPGGGGGYNEQYF. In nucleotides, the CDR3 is TGTGCCAGCAGCCCAGGGGGCGGGGGAGGGTACAATGAGCAGTACTTC.

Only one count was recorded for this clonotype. The CDR3 reads CSAREGSTNEKLFF. The CDR3 DNA reads TGCAGTGCTAGAGAAGGGTCAACTAATGAAAAACTGTTTTTT. The V and J genes are TRBV20-1 and TRBJ1-4; D gene uncertain. With 0 bases removed from V and 0 bases from J, the gap between germline ends came to 5 bases. This CDR3 is built from 14 residues. Looked up from germline, CDR1 is DFQATT and CDR2 is SNEGSKA (reference sequence).

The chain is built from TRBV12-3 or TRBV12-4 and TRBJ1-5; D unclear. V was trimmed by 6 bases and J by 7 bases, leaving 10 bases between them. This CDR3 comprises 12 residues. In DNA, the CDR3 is TGTGCCAGCAGAGAGGGAACCCAGCCCCAGCATTTT. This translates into CASREGTQPQHF.

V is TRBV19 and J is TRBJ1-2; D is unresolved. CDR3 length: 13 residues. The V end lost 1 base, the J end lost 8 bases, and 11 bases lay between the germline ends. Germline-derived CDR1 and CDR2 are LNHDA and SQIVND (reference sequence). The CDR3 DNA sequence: TGTGCCAGTAGTATAGGTGGAGAGGACGGCTACACCTTC. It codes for CASSIGGEDGYTF.

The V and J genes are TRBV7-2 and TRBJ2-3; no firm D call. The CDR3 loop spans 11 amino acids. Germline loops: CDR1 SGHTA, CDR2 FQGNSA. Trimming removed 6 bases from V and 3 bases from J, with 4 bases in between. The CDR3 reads CASRQTDTQYF. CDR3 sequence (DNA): TGTGCCAGCAGACAGACAGATACGCAGTATTTT.

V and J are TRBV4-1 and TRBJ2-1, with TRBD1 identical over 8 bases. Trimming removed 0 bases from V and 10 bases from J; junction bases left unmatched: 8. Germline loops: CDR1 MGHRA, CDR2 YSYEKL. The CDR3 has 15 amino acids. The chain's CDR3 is CASSQEDRDSREQFF. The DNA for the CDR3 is TGCGCCAGCAGCCAAGAGGACAGGGACTCCCGGGAGCAGTTCTTC.

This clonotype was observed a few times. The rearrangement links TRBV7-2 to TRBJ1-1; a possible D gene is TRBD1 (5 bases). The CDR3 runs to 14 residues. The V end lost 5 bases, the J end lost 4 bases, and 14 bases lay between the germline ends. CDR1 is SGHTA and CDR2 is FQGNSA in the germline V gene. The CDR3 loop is CASSPTRQLTEAFF. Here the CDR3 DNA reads TGTGCCAGCAGCCCCACGCGACAGCTCACTGAAGCTTTCTTT.

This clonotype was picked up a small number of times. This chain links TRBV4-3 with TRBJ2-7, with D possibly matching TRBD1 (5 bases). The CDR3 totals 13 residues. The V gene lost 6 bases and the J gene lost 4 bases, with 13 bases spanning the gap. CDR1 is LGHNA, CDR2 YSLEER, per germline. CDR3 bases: TGCGCCAGCAGTCCGAATCAGGGTTACGAGCAGTACTTC. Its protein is CASSPNQGYEQYF.

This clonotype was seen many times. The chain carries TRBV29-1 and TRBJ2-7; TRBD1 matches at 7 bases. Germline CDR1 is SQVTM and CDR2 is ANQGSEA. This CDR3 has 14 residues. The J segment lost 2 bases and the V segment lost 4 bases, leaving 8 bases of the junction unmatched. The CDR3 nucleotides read TGCAGCGTTGCTCGGACGGGACAGACCTACGAGCAGTACTTC. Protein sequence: CSVARTGQTYEQYF.

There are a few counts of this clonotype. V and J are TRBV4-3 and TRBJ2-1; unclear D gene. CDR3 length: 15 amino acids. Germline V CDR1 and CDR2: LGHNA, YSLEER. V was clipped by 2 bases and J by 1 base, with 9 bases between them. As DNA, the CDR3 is TGCGCCAGCAGCCAAACACCCACTTCCTACAATGAGCAGTTCTTC. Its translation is CASSQTPTSYNEQFF.

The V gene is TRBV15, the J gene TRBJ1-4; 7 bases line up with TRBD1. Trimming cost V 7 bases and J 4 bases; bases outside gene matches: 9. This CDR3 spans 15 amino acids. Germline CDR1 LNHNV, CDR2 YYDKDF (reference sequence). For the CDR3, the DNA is TGTGCCACCAAGCGGACAGGACTTAATAATGAAAAACTGTTTTTT. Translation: CATKRTGLNNEKLFF. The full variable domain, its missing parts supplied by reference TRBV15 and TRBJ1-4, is DAMVIQNPRYQVTQFGKPVTLSCSQTLNHNVMYWYQQKSSQAPKLLFHYYDKDFNNEADTPDNFQSRRPNTSFCFLDIRSPGLGDTAMYLCATKRTGLNNEKLFFGSGTQLSVL.

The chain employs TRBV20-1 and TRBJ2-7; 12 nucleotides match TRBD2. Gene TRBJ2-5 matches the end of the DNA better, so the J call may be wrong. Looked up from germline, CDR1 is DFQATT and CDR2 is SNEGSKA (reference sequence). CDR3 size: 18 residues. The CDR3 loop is CSASRTSGETPLKETQYF. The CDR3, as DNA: TGCAGTGCTAGCAGGACTAGCGGGGAAACACCTCTAAAAGAGACCCAGTACTTC.

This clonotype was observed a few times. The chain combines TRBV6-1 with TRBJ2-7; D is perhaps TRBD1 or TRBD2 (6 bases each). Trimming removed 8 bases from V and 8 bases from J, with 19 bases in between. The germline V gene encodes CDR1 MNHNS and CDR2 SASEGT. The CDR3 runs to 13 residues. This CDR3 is CASWEDSTTKQYF. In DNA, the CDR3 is TGTGCCAGCTGGGAGGACAGCACTACGAAGCAGTACTTC.

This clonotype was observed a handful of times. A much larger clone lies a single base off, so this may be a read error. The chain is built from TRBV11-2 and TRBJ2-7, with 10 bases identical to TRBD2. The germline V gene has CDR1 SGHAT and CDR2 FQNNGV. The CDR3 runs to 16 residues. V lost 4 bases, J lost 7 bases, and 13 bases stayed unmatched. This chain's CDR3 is CASSSWQASGGGEQYF. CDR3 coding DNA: TGTGCCAGCAGCTCTTGGCAGGCTAGCGGGGGAGGTGAGCAGTACTTC.

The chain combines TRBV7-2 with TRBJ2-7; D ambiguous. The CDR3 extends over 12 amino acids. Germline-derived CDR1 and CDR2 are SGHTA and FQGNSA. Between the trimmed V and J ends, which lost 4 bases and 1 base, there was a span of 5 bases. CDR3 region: CASSSMSYEQYF. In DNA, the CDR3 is TGTGCCAGCAGCTCAATGTCCTACGAGCAGTACTTC.

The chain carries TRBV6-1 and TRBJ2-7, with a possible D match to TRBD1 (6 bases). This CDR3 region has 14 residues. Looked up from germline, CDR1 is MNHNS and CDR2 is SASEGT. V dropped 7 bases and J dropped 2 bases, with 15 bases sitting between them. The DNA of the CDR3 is TGTGCCAGCACCCTGACGACAGGAACCTACGAGCAGTACTTC. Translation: CASTLTTGTYEQYF.

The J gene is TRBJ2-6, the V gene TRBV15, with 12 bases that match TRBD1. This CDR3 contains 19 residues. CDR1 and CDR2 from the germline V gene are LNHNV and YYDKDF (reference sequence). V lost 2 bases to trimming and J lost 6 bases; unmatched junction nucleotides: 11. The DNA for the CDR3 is TGTGCCACCAGCAGACATAAGTTCGGGACAGGGGGCCAGGCCAACGTCCTGACTTTC. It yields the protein CATSRHKFGTGGQANVLTF.

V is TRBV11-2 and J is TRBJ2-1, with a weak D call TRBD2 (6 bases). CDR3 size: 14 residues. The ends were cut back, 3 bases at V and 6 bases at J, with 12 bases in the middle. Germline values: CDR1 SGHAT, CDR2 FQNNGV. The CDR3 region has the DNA TGTGCCAGCAGCTTTAGCGGAACTGGCAATGAGCAGTTCTTC. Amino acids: CASSFSGTGNEQFF.

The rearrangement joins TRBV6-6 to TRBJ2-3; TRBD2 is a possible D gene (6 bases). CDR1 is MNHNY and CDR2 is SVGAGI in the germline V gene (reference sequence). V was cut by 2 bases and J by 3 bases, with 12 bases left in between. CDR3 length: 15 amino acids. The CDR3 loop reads CASSYGGLWTDTQYF. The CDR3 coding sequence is TGTGCCAGCAGTTACGGGGGACTCTGGACAGATACGCAGTATTTT.

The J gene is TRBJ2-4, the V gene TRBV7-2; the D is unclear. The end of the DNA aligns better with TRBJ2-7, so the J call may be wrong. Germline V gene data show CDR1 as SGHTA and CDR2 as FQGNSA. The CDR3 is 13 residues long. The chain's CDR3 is CASSAPSAYEQYF. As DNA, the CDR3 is TGTGCCAGCAGCGCTCCCTCCGCCTACGAGCAGTACTTC.